This T cell receptor beta chain came from a study of monozygotic twins with inflammatory bowel disease. With respect to this clonotype: What it binds is not known.

Whole-study results and caveats: Sharing of clonotypes with others was lower in IBD patients than in healthy twins, and this was especially so with disease activity.

The CDR3 runs 13 residues. Germline V gene data show CDR1 as MNHNY and CDR2 as SVGAGI (reference sequence). Investigators pulled total RNA out of whole blood and did not sort T cells. Each sample's cDNA came from eight separate reactions. Added by template switching were UMIs that each held a 6-nucleotide sample barcode. TCRdb reprocessed the 5' RACE reads, keeping one entry per CDR3 protein, no DNA. Its clone listing holds 300,000 to 450,000 distinct CDR3 sequences. The V and J genes are TRBV6-6 and TRBJ2-7. The sequencing sample was made of blood. The TCR originated in a human donor with ulcerative colitis or Crohn's disease, or a healthy co-twin of an affected twin (not recorded which). The chain's CDR3 is CASSYSQSYEQYF.